This TCR beta chain comes out of a study of cytomegalovirus exposure and HLA in healthy donors (dated 2017 in TCRdb). Broadly, across the study: A later analysis indicated that the 120 validation repertoires were generated on the platform also employed for the 700 or so repertoires of the first cohort. A separate validation cohort of approximately 130 different subjects was used in addition to the roughly 670-subject first cohort. To predict cytomegalovirus infection status, the study combined high-throughput TCR immunosequencing, statistical association of individual TCRs with disease status, and machine learning. The aim of the study was to test whether cataloging public T cell receptors could identify signatures of past pathogen exposure.

Separate from the approximately 730-subject first cohort, the validation cohort of more than 90 subjects was the group to which the donors belonged. What the research found in general, with its limitations: A later analysis had no HLA typing for the validation cohort, so co-occurrence there was scored across all 130 or so repertoires. In vitro tests confirmed that three of the cytomegalovirus-associated TCR beta chains recognize cytomegalovirus antigens. Of the cluster scores, around 95% were above 0 in a later analysis, which found that TCRs clustered in the first cohort also tended to co-occur in the 120 validation repertoires. Across donors, most TCR sequences were observed very rarely, whereas some public TCRs were present in many individuals. The study listed around 160 TCR beta chains as associated with cytomegalovirus. The authors suggested that the approach could potentially be generalized to other disease states and immunological phenotypes. The classifier was reported to diagnose cytomegalovirus status with high specificity and sensitivity in both the original cohort and the validation cohort.

The library was generated by the immunoSEQ multiplex PCR assay. Per the source publication's procedure: To diagnose cytomegalovirus status from the catalog of TCR beta chain sequences, a statistical classification framework was built. TCRdb retrieved this table from immuneACCESS and kept in-frame rearrangements only. Not all clones are present; in checked studies, unresolved V genes account for under half, and no reason is known for the remainder. V, J and clone size were drawn from that table, and D and trimming were deduced from the DNA. Recorded for this sample are about 82,000 clones; approximately 93% of them occurred a single time. The leading ten clones occupy 0.55% to 0.75% of the sample. A note on this clone: The clone's antigen remains unknown. Base qualities were left out, and no much larger clone turns up one base away.

From a lookup of the germline V gene (reference sequence), CDR1 and CDR2 are MNHEY and SMNVEV. Trimming takes 6 bases off V and 1 base off J; junction bases not matched to a gene: 5. Including the terminal cysteine and phenylalanine, the CDR3 comprises 15 residues. The CDR3 DNA has 45 bases and is translated from base 1. This receptor was identified in a young man in good health and CMV-seronegative. The sequencing input was PBMCs. The chain was built from TRBV27 and TRBJ2-7; 11 middle bases align to TRBD2. The encoded CDR3 is CASRPLAGVSYEQYF. The DNA sequence is given as TGTGCCAGCAGGCCACTAGCGGGAGTGTCCTACGAGCAGTACTTC.